The T cell receptor beta chain under discussion was sequenced for a study of cytomegalovirus exposure and HLA in healthy donors. The wider study: Counted in an early data release were about 86 million unique TCRs from HLA-typed donors. Membership in the Caucasian-associated ancestry cluster was found for about four fifths of a few hundred genotyped donors. Notes on the study in general: Presence/absence analyses rested on an assumption that sequencing depth was roughly uniform across donors.

This clone was recorded a few times. As yet, its antigen is unknown. When sampled, the donors appeared nominally healthy, though they likely had unrecorded immune exposures. A multiplex PCR was run with 60 Vbeta primers and 13 Jbeta primers. TCRdb keeps only in-frame clones here, not all; method: immunoSEQ multiplex PCR. This table holds 170,000 or so clones, around 80% found once. The origin of this receptor is a male donor in good health and CMV-seropositive. Sequenced input: PBMCs.

CDR3 in DNA: TGTGCCAGCAGCTTCCGGGGGATGAATCCCGGAAACACCATATATTTT. Translating it yields CASSFRGMNPGNTIYF. The rearrangement joins TRBV9 to TRBJ1-3; perhaps TRBD1 as D (5 bases). The CDR3 extends over 16 amino acids. Germline V gene data show CDR1 as SGDLS and CDR2 as YYNGEE. V lost 4 bases to trimming and J lost 4 bases, with 18 bases between them.